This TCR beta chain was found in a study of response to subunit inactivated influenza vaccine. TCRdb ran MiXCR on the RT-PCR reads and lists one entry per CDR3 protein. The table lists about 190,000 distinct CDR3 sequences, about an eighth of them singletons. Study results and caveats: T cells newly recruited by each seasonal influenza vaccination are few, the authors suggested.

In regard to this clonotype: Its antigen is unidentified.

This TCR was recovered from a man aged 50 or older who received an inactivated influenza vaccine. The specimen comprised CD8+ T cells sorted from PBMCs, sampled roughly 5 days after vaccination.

This chain's CDR3 is CASSQDLVWVAGVETQYF. The CDR3 DNA is TGCGCCAGCAGCCAAGATCTGGTGTGGGTGGCAGGGGTAGAGACCCAGTACTTC. V usage is TRBV4-3 and J usage is TRBJ2-5; possibly TRBD1 for D (6 bases). V shed 0 bases and J shed 4 bases, with 21 bases lying between them. CDR3 length: 18 amino acids. CDR1 and CDR2 (germline): LGHNA, YSLEER.